This entry is about one T cell receptor beta chain. The sample belongs to a study of blood T cell repertoires in COVID-19. Study-wide context: Whether acute or convalescent, the COVID-19 samples came from the United States, Italy and Spain.

The germline V gene encodes CDR1 LNHNV and CDR2 YYDKDF (reference sequence). With 5 bases clipped from V and 2 bases from J, the junction kept 14 bases outside the gene matches. This CDR3 has 18 amino acids. Sequencing was performed with immunoSEQ multiplex PCR; in TCRdb, only in-frame clones are kept and a portion is missing. Among about 210,000 clones listed, around four fifths were seen once. This TCR was sampled from a woman aged 50 to 60 with acute or convalescent COVID-19. Specimen: peripheral blood. The genes are TRBV15 and TRBJ1-5; 8 bases map to TRBD1. The CDR3 sequence is CATSSAGQAFWGNQPQHF. CDR3 nucleotides: TGTGCCACCAGCTCCGCGGGACAGGCTTTCTGGGGCAATCAGCCCCAGCATTTT.